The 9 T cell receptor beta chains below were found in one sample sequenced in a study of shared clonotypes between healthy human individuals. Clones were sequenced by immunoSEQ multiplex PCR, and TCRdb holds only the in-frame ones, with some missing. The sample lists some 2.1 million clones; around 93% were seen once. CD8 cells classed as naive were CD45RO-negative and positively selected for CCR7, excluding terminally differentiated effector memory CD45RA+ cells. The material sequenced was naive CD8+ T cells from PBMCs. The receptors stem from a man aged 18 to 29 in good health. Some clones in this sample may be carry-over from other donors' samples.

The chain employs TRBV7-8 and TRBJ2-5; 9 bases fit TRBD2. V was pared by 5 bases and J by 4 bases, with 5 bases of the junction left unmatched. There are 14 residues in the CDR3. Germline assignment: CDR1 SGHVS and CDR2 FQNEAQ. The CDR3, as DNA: TGTGCCAGCAGCCCCTTAGCGGGAGTAGAGACCCAGTACTTC. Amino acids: CASSPLAGVETQYF.

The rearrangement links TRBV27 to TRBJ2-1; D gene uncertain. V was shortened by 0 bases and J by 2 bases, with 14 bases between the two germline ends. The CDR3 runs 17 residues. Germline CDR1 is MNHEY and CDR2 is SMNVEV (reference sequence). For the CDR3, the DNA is TGTGCCAGCAGTTTATCGATGGCAGCGAAACCCTACAATGAGCAGTTCTTC. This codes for CASSLSMAAKPYNEQFF.

The CDR3 is CASSLSAGVSYEQYF. Here the CDR3 DNA reads TGTGCCAGCAGCTTAAGTGCGGGAGTCTCCTACGAGCAGTACTTC. V gene TRBV7-3 combines with J gene TRBJ2-7; TRBD2 matches at 7 bases. The CDR3 is 15 amino acids. V gave up 1 base and J gave up 0 bases; unmatched junction bases: 3. Germline V CDR1 and CDR2: SGHTA, FQGTGA.

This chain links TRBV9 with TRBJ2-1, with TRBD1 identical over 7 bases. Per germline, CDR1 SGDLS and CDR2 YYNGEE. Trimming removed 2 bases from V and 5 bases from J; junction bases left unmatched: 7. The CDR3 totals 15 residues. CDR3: CASSVWGTANNEQFF. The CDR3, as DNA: TGTGCCAGCAGCGTTTGGGGGACAGCCAACAATGAGCAGTTCTTC.

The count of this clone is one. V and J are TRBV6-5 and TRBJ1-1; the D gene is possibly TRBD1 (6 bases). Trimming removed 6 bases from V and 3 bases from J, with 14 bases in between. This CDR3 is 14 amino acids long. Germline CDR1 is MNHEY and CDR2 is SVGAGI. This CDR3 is CASRPDRFDTEAFF. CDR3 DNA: TGTGCCAGCAGACCTGACAGGTTCGACACTGAAGCTTTCTTT.

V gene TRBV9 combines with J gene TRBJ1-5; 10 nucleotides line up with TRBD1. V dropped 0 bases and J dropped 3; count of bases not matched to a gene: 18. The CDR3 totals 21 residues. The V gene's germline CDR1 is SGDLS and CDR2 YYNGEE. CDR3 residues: CASSVEFGPVRGQGNNQPQHF. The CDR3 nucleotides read TGTGCCAGCAGCGTAGAATTTGGACCGGTACGGGGACAGGGGAACAATCAGCCCCAGCATTTT.

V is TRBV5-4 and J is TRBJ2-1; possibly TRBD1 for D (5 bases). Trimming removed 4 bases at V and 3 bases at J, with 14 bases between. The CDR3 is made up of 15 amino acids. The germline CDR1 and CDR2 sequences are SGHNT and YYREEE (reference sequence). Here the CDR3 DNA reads TGTGCCAGCAGCCTAACGACAGACGGCTACAATGAGCAGTTCTTC. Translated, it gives CASSLTTDGYNEQFF.

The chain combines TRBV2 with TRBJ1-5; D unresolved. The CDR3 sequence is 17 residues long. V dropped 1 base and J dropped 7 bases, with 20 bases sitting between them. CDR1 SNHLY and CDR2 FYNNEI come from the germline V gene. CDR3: CASSEESGRGVQQPQHF. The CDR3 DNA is TGTGCCAGCAGTGAAGAATCGGGTCGGGGTGTTCAACAGCCCCAGCATTTT. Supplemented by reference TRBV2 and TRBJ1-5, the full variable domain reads EPEVTQTPSHQVTQMGQEVILRCVPISNHLYFYWYRQILGQKVEFLVSFYNNEISEKSEIFDDQFSVERPDGSNFTLKIRSTKLEDSAMYFCASSEESGRGVQQPQHFGDGTRLSIL.

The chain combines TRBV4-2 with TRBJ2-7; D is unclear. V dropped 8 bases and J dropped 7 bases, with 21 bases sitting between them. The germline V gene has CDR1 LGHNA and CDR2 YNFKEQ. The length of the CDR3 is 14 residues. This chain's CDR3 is CASQNSEGRMEQYF. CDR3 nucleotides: TGTGCCAGCCAAAATTCGGAAGGGCGGATGGAGCAGTACTTC.